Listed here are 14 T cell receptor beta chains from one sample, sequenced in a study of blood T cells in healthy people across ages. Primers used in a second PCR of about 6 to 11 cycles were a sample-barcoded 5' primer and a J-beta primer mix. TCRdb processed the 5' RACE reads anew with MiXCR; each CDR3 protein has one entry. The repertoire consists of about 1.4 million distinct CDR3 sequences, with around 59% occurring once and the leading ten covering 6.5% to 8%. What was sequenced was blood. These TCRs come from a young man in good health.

In DNA form, the CDR3 reads TGTGCCAGCAGTTACTTCGGGGACAGGGGGCATAATTCACCCCTCCACTTT. Translated, it gives CASSYFGDRGHNSPLHF. The chain has TRBV6-7 and TRBJ1-6, with 12 bases fitting TRBD1. TRBV6-7 is an ORF, with its function uncertain. J gave up 5 bases and V 1 base, and 3 bases lay outside the gene matches. CDR3 length: 17 residues.

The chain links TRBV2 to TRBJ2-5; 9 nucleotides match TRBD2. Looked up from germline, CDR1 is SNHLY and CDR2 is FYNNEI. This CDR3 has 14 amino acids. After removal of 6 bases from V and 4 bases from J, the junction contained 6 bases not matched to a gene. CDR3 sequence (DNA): TGTGCCAGCAGATACGGACTAGCGATAGAGACCCAGTACTTC. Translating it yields CASRYGLAIETQYF.

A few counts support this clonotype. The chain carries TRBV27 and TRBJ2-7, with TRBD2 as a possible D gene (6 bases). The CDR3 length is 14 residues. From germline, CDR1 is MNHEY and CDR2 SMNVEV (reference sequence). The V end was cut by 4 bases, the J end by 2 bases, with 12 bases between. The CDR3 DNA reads TGTGCCAGCAGTTGGGACTTCCCCCCCTACGAGCAGTACTTC. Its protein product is CASSWDFPPYEQYF.

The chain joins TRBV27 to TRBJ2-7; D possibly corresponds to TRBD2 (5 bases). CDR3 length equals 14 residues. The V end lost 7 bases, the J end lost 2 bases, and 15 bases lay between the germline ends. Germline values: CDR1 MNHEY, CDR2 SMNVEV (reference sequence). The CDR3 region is CASMVGLSAYEQYF. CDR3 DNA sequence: TGTGCCAGCATGGTCGGACTCAGCGCCTACGAGCAGTACTTC.

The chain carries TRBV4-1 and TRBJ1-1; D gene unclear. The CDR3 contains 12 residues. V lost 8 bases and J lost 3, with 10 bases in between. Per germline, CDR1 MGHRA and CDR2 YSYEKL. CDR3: CASPGGYTEAFF. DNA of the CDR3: TGCGCCAGCCCGGGTGGGTACACTGAAGCTTTCTTT.

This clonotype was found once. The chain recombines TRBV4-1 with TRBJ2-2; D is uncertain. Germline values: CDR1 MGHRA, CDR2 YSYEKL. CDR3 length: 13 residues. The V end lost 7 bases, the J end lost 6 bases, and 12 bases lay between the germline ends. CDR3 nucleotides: TGCGCCAGCACTGATCGACCCCCCGGGGAGCTGTTTTTT. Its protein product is CASTDRPPGELFF.

The CDR3 loop is CASSHGLRNEQFF. The CDR3 nucleotides read TGTGCCAGCTCTCACGGTCTCAGGAATGAGCAGTTCTTC. This chain links TRBV6-6 with TRBJ2-1; D is uncertain. CDR1 is MNHNY, CDR2 SVGAGI, per germline (reference sequence). There are 13 residues in the CDR3. Trimming took off 8 bases at V and 7 bases at J, with 15 bases between the two ends.

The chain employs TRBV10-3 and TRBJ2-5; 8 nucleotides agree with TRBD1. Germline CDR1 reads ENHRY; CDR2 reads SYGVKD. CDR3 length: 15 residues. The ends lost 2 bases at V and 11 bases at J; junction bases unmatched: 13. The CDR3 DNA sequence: TGTGCCATCAGTGAGCGCGGGACAGGAGCTCGGGAGCAGTACTTC. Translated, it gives CAISERGTGAREQYF.

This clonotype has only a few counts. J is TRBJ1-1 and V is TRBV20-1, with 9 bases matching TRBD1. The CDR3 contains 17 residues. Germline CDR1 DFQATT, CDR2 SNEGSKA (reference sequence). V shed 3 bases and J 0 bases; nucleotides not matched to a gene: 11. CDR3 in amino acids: CSASLKRTGAMNTEAFF. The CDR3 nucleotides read TGCAGTGCTAGTCTTAAACGGACAGGGGCGATGAACACTGAAGCTTTCTTT.

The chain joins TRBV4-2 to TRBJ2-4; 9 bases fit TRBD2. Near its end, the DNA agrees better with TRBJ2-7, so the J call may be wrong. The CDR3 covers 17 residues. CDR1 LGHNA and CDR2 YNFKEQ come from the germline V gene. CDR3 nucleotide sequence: TGTGCCAGCAGCCAAGAGTGGGCTAGCGGGGAGACCTACGAGCAGTACTTC. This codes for CASSQEWASGETYEQYF.

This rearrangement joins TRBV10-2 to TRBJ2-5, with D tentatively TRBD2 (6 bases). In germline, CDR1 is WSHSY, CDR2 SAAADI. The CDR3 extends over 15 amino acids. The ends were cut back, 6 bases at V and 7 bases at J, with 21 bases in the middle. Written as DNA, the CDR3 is TGCGCCAGCAGATCGACGGGCATCTTGGGGGGGACCCAGTACTTC. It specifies CASRSTGILGGTQYF.

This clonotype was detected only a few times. The DNA of the CDR3 is TGCAGTGCTCCAGGTCGGCTAGCGGGTACAGATACGCAGTATTTT. Encoded protein: CSAPGRLAGTDTQYF. The chain recombines TRBV20-1 with TRBJ2-3; 8 nucleotides agree with TRBD2. The trim removed 5 bases at V and 3 bases at J, leaving 10 bases unmatched. Germline V gene data show CDR1 as DFQATT and CDR2 as SNEGSKA (reference sequence). This CDR3 spans 15 amino acids.

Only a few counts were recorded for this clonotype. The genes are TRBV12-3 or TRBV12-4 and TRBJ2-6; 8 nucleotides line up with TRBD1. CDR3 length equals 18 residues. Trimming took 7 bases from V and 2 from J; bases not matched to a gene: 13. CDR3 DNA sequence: TGTGCCAGCACTTCTTCGACAGGGGCCCCCCCTGGGGCCAACGTCCTGACTTTC. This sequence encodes CASTSSTGAPPGANVLTF.

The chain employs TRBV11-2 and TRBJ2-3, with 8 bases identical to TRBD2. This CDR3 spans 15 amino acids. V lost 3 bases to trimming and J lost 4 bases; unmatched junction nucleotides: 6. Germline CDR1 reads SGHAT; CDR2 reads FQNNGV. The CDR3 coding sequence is TGTGCCAGCAGCTTTGGCGGGGGGAGGGCAGATACGCAGTATTTT. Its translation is CASSFGGGRADTQYF.